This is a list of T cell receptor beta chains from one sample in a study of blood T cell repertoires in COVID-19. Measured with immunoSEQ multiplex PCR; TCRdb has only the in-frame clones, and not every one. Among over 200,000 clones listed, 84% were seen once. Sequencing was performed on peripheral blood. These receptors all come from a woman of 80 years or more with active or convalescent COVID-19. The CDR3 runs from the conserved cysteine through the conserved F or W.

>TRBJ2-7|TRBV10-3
CAIAGGAGYEQYF
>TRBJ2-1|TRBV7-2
CASSFTGTAARNEQFF
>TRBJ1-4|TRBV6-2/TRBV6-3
CASTYRDREWEKLFF
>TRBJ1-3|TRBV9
CASSVDLGTGGSGNTIYF
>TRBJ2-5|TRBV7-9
CASSARERETQYF
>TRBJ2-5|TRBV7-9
CASSLVSDQETQYF
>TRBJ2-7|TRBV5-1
CASSYNDRQGEQYF
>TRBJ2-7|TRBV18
CASSQTGQYEQYF
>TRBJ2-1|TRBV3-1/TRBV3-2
CASSQDPGGASLQFF
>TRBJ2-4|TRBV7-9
CASSTDRGAKNIQYF
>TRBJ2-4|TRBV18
CASSPQPGQGGIQYF
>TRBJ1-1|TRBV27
CASSTQGRGEAFF
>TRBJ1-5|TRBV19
CATLSGGGSNQPQHF
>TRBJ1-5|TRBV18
CASSLGQNSNQPQHF
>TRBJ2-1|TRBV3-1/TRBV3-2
CASSQVGAGGPNEQFF
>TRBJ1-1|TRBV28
CAGKTGGSNTEAFF
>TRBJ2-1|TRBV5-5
CASSLFRGGANEQFF
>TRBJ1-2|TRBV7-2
CASTTYTNLGYTF
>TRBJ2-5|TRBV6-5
CASTAKGETQYF
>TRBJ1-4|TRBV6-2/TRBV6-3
CASSYSDRAPTNEKLFF
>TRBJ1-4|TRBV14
CASSQDGDRREKLFF
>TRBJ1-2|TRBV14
CASSPWDSWMRGYTF
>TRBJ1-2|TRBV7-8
CASSTRVYYGYTF
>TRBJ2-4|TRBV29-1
CSAYGQGNSDIQYF
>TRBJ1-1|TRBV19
CASSSRDRGRNTEAFF
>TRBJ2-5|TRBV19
CASSITSGSYETQYF
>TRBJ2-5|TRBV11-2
CASSFDRGTWETQYF
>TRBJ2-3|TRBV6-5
CASSYPAGQGTDTQYF
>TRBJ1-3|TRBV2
CASRKPGGAGNTIYF
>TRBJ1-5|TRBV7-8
CASSLEWDRANQPQHF
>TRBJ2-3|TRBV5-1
CASATGGISDTQYF
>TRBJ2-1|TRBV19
CASSTGTSPHNEQFF
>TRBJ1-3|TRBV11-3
CASSGGGNTIYF
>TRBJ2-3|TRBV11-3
CASSLVGSQTSTDTQYF
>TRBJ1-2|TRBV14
CASSPGLGAFDTF